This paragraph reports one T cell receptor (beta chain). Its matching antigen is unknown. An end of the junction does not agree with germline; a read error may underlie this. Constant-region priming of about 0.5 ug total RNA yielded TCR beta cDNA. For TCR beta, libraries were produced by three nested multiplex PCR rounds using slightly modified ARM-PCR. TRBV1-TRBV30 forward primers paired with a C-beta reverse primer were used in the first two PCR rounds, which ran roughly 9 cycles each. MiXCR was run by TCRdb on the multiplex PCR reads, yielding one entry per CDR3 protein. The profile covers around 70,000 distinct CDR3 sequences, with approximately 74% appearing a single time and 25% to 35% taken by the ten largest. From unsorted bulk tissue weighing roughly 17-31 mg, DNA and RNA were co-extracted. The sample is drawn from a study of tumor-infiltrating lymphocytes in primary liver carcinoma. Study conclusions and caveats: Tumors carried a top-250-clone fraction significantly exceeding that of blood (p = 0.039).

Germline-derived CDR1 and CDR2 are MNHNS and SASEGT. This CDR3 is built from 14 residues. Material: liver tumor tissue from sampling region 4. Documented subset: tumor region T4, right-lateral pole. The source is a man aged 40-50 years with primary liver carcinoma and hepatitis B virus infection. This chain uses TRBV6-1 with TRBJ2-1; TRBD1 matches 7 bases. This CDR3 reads CASSETGPDNEQFF. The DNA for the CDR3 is TGTGCCAGTAGTGAGACAGGGCCCGACAATGAGCAGTTCTTC.